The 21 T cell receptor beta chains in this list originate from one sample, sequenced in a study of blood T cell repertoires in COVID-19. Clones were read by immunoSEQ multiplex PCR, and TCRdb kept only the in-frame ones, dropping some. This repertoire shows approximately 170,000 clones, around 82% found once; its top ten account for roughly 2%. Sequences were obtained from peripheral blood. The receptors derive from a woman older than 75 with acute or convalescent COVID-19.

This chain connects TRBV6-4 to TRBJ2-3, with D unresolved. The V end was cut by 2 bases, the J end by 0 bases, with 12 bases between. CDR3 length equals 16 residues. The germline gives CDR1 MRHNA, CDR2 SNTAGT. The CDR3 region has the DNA TGTGCCAGCAGTGACGACGCGGTCAAAAGCACAGATACGCAGTATTTT. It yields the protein CASSDDAVKSTDTQYF.

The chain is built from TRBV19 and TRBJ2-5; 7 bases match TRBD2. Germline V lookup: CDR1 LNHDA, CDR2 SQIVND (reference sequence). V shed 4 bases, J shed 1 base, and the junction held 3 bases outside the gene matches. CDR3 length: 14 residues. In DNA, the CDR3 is TGTGCCAGTAGTAATGGCGGGAGCCAAGAGACCCAGTACTTC. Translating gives CASSNGGSQETQYF. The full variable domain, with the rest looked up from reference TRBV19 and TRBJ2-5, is DGGITQSPKYLFRKEGQNVTLSCEQNLNHDAMYWYRQDPGQGLRLIYYSQIVNDFQKGDIAEGYSVSREKKESFPLTVTSAQKNPTAFYLCASSNGGSQETQYFGPGTRLLVL.

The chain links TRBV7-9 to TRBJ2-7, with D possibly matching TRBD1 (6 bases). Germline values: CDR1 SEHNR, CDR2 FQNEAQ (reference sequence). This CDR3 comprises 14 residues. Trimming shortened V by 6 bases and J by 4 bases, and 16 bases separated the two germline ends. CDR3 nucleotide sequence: TGTGCCAGCAGTCATACCGGACAGAAATACGAGCAGTACTTC. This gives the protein CASSHTGQKYEQYF.

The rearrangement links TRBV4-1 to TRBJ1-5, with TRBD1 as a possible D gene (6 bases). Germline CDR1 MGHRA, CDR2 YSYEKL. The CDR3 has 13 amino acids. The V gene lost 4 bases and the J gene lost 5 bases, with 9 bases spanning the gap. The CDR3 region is CASSPTGYQPQHF. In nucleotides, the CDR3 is TGCGCCAGCAGCCCGACAGGTTATCAGCCCCAGCATTTT.

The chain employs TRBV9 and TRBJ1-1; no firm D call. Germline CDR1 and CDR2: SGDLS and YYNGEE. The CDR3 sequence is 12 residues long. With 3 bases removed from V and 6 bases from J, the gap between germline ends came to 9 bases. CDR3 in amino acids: CASSDPGSEAFF. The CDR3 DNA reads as TGTGCCAGCAGCGATCCCGGGTCTGAAGCTTTCTTT.

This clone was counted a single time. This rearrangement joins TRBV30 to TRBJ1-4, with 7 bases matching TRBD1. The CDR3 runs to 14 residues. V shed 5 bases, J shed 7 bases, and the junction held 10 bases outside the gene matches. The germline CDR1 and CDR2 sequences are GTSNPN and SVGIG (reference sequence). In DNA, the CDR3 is TGTGCCTGGGACCGGACAGGTTGGGGTGAAAAACTGTTTTTT. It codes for CAWDRTGWGEKLFF.

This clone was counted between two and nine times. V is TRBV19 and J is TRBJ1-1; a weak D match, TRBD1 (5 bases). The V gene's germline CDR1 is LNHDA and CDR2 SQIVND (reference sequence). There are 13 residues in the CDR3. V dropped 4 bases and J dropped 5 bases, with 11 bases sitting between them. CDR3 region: CASSSIRGTEAFF. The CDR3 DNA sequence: TGTGCCAGTAGTAGCATAAGGGGTACTGAAGCTTTCTTT.

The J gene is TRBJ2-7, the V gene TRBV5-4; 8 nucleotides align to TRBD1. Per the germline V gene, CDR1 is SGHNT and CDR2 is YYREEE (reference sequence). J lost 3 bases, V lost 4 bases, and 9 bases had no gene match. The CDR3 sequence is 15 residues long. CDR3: CASSLRGTGVYEQYF. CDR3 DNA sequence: TGTGCCAGCAGCCTCCGAGGGACAGGCGTCTACGAGCAGTACTTC.

CDR3 region: CASSSGQGASYEQYF. In DNA form, the CDR3 reads TGTGCCAGCAGCTCGGGACAGGGGGCCTCCTACGAGCAGTACTTC. V gene TRBV13 combines with J gene TRBJ2-7; 12 bases are shared with TRBD1. CDR3 length equals 15 residues. The germline CDR1 and CDR2 sequences are PRHDT and FYEKMQ (reference sequence). V lost 4 bases, J lost 0 bases, and 1 base stayed unmatched.

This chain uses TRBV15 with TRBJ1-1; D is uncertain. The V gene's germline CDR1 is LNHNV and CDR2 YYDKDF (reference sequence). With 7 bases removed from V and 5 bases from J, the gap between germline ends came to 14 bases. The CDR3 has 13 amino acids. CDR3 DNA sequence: TGTGCCACCACCATAGGGAGGTGGACTGAAGCTTTCTTT. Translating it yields CATTIGRWTEAFF.

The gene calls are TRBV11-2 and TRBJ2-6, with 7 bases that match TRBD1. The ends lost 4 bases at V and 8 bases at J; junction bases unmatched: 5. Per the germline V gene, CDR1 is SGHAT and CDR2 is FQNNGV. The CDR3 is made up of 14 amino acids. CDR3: CASSWSRGTNVLTF. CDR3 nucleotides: TGTGCCAGCAGCTGGAGCAGGGGGACCAACGTCCTGACTTTC.

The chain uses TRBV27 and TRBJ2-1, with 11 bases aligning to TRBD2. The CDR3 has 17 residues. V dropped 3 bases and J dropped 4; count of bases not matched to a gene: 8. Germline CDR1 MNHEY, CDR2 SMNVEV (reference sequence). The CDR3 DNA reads TGTGCCAGCAGTTTTTCGCTAGCGGGAGGAAGGTACAATGAGCAGTTCTTC. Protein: CASSFSLAGGRYNEQFF.

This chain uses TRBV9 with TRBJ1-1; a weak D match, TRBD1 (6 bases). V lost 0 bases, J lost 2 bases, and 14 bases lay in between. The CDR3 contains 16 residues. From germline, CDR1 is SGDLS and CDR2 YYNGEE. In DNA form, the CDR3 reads TGTGCCAGCAGCGTAGGAGGGAGGGGGGCTAACACTGAAGCTTTCTTT. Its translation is CASSVGGRGANTEAFF.

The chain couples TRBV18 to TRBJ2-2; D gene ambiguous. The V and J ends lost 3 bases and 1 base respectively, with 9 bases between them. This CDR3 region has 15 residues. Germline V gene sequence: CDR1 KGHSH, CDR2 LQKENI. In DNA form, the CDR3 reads TGTGCCAGCTCACCTTTGCGAGTGAACACCGGGGAGCTGTTTTTT. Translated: CASSPLRVNTGELFF.

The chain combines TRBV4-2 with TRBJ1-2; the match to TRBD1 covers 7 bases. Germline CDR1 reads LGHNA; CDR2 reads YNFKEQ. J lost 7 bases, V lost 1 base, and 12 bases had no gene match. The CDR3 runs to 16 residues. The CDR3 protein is CASSQAASKDRAGYTF. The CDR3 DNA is TGTGCCAGCAGCCAAGCCGCCTCGAAAGACAGGGCTGGCTACACCTTC.

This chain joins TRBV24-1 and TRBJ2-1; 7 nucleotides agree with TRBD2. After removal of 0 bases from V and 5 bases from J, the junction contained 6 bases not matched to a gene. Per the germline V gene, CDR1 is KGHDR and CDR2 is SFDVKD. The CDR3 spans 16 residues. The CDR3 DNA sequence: TGTGCCACCAGTGATTTGCAGAATCTAGCGGACAATGAGCAGTTCTTC. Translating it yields CATSDLQNLADNEQFF.

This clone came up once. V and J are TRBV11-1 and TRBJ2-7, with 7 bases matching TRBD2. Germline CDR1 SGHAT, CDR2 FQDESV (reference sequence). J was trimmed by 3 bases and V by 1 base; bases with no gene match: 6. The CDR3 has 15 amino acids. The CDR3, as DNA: TGTGCCAGCAGCTTAGGGCTGAGCGGGGTCTACGAGCAGTACTTC. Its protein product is CASSLGLSGVYEQYF.

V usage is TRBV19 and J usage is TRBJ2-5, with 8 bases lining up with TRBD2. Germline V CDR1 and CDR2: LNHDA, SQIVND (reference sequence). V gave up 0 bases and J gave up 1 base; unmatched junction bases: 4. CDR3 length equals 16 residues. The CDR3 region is CASSIDSSGGQETQYF. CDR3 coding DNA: TGTGCCAGTAGTATAGATTCCAGCGGGGGCCAAGAGACCCAGTACTTC.

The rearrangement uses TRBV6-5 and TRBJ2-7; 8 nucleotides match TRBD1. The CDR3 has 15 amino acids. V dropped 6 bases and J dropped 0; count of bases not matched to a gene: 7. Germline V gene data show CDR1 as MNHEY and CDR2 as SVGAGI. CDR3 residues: CASREGQVSSYEQYF. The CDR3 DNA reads TGTGCCAGCAGAGAGGGACAGGTGAGCTCCTACGAGCAGTACTTC.

The chain's CDR3 is CSVVRGNTGELFF. In DNA, the CDR3 is TGCAGCGTTGTAAGGGGGAACACCGGGGAGCTGTTTTTT. The chain carries TRBV29-1 and TRBJ2-2, with a tentative D call TRBD1 (5 bases). This CDR3 is built from 13 residues. Germline CDR1 SQVTM, CDR2 ANQGSEA. Trimming stripped 4 bases from V and 1 base from J, with 7 bases between.

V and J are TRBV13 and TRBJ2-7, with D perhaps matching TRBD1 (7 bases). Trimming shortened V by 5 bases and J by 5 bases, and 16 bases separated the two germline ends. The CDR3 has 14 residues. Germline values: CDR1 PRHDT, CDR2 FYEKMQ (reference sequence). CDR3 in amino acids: CASSHRQGGHEQYF. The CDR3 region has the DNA TGTGCCAGCAGCCACCGACAGGGAGGCCACGAGCAGTACTTC.